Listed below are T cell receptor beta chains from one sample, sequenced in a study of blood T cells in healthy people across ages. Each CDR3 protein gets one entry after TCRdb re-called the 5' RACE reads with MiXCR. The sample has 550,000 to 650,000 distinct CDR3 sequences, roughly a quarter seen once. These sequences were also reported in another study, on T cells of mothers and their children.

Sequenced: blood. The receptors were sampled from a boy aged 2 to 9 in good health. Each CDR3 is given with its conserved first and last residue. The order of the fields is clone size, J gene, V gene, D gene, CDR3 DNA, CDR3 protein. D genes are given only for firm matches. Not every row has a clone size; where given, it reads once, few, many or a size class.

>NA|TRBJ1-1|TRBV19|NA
TGTGCCAGTAACGGCAGGAGCACTGAAGCTTTCTTT
CASNGRSTEAFF
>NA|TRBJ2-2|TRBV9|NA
TGTGCCAGCAGCGTGTATAGGCGGGGGGAGCTGTTTTTT
CASSVYRRGELFF
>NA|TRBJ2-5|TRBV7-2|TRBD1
TGTGCCAGCAGCTGGACAGGGAGTGAGGGTCGAGAGACCCAGTACTTC
CASSWTGSEGRETQYF
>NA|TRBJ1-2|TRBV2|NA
TGTGCCAGCACCCGAGGGGGGGGCTCGGGCTATGGCTACACCTTC
CASTRGGGSGYGYTF
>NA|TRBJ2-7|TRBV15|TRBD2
TGTGCCACCAGCGGATCTAGCGGGCCCGCCTACGAGCAGTACTTC
CATSGSSGPAYEQYF
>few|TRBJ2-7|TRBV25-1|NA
TGTGCCAGCATGTGTACGAGGGGCACGTCCGGTGAGGGATGTGAGCAGTACTTC
CASMCTRGTSGEGCEQYF
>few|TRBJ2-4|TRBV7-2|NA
TGTGCCAGCAGCTTAGTCAGGGGAAACATTCAGTACTTC
CASSLVRGNIQYF
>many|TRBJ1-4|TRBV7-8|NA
TGTGCCAGCAGCTTAGAGGGTCGCAATGAAAAACTGTTTTTT
CASSLEGRNEKLFF
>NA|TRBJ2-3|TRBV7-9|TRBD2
TGTGCCAGCAGCTTAGCTCCCCGGAGCGGGAGTGTAAATACGCAGTATTTT
CASSLAPRSGSVNTQYF
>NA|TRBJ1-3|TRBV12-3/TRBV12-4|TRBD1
TGTGCCAGCAGTTTTTCCGGGACAGGGGGTTTTCGGTCTGGAAACACCATATATTTT
CASSFSGTGGFRSGNTIYF
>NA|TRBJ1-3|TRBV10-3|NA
TGTGCCATCACGTCGGATGTCTCTGGAAACACCATATATTTT
CAITSDVSGNTIYF
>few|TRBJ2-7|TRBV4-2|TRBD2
TGTGCCAGCAGCCAAGTGACTAGCGGGGGGCGCTACGAGCAGTACTTC
CASSQVTSGGRYEQYF
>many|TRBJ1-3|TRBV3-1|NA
TGTGCCAGCAGCTCGGGGACGGCTGGAAACACCATATATTTT
CASSSGTAGNTIYF
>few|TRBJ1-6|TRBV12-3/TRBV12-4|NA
TGTGCCAGCAGTTTAGGGTATAATTCACCCCTCCACTTT
CASSLGYNSPLHF